This T cell receptor beta chain was retrieved from a study of PD-1 blockade in classical Hodgkin lymphoma. The study's findings and limits: Significantly greater TCR diversity emerged by C4D1 in CD4+ cells but not CD8+ cells.

V lost 4 bases to trimming and J lost 0 bases, with 15 bases between them. Germline V gives CDR1 MRHNA, CDR2 SNTAGT. The CDR3 contains 16 residues. In every patient, relapse followed autologous stem cell transplantation, while exposure to brentuximab vedotin differed. The repertoire was sequenced with immunoSEQ multiplex PCR; TCRdb's copy has only in-frame clones and lacks some. Altogether about 98,000 clones are present, 80% to 95% being singletons, with the ten largest covering 2.5% to 3%. This clone rates as medium-sized. Its antigen is unidentified. The clonotype was recovered from a human donor with classical Hodgkin lymphoma. V and J are TRBV6-4 and TRBJ1-2; tentatively, D is TRBD1 (6 bases). The sequenced sample was peripheral blood mononuclear cells (PBMCs), obtained at baseline. CDR3 amino acids: CASSVEGHGTNYGYTF. In DNA, the CDR3 is TGTGCCAGCAGTGTCGAGGGACACGGCACTAACTATGGCTACACCTTC.